A single sample is the source of the 15 T cell receptor beta chains below, sequenced in a study of radiotherapy plus CTLA-4 blockade in lung cancer. TCRdb's copy holds only in-frame clones and misses some; the assay was immunoSEQ multiplex PCR. The sample has about 49,000 clones, about 88% seen once; the top ten hold roughly 25%. Sequenced material: peripheral blood, taken from a patient treated with radiotherapy plus ipilimumab. The receptors originated from a human donor with non-small cell lung cancer whose response to radiotherapy plus ipilimumab could not be evaluated.

The rearrangement uses TRBV27 and TRBJ1-2; 9 nucleotides match TRBD1. CDR1 MNHEY and CDR2 SMNVEV come from the germline V gene (reference sequence). The junction had 15 bases not matched to a gene; V was cut back by 6 bases and J by 4 bases. The CDR3 spans 17 residues. CDR3 DNA: TGTGCCAGCAGGTTTCTCATGGCGGGACAGGGCATCTATGGCTACACCTTC. The encoded protein is CASRFLMAGQGIYGYTF.

This clone has only a few counts. The chain employs TRBV30 and TRBJ1-1; no clear D gene. The length of the CDR3 is 12 residues. Trimming removed 4 bases at V and 0 bases at J, with 6 bases between. Per germline, CDR1 GTSNPN and CDR2 SVGIG (reference sequence). Here the CDR3 DNA reads TGTGCCTGGAAACTAATGAACACTGAAGCTTTCTTT. It codes for CAWKLMNTEAFF.

The rearrangement links TRBV28 to TRBJ2-1; 10 nucleotides agree with TRBD2. V trimming: 6 bases; J trimming: 8 bases; junction bases outside the gene matches: 19. The CDR3 contains 18 residues. In germline, CDR1 is MDHEN, CDR2 SYDVKM. CDR3 sequence: CASRTSLYEAGGNHEQFF. DNA for the CDR3: TGTGCCAGCAGAACGTCCTTGTATGAAGCGGGAGGGAACCATGAGCAGTTCTTC.

The genes are TRBV7-9 and TRBJ2-1; the match to TRBD2 covers 7 bases. The CDR3 runs to 14 residues. V trimming: 5 bases; J trimming: 4 bases; junction bases outside the gene matches: 5. CDR1 and CDR2 (germline): SEHNR, FQNEAQ (reference sequence). The CDR3 protein is CASSRGGLYNEQFF. The CDR3 coding sequence is TGTGCCAGCAGCCGCGGGGGACTTTACAATGAGCAGTTCTTC.

This chain uses TRBV7-9 with TRBJ2-3; TRBD2 matches at 10 bases. This CDR3 has 15 residues. V shed 4 bases, J shed 4 bases, and the junction held 5 bases outside the gene matches. Germline V gene lookup returns CDR1 SEHNR and CDR2 FQNEAQ (reference sequence). CDR3 DNA: TGTGCCAGCAGCTCTAGCGGGAGTATTCCAGATACGCAGTATTTT. Translated: CASSSSGSIPDTQYF.

The V gene is TRBV7-3, the J gene TRBJ1-2; D might be TRBD1 (6 bases). The V end was cut by 2 bases, the J end by 8 bases, with 15 bases between. The germline V gene encodes CDR1 SGHTA and CDR2 FQGTGA. The length of the CDR3 is 14 residues. DNA for the CDR3: TGTGCCAGCAGCTTAGTAGCAGGGGTATCCGGCTACACCTTC. Translating it yields CASSLVAGVSGYTF.

V gene TRBV29-1 combines with J gene TRBJ2-7, with D possibly being TRBD1 (5 bases). The CDR3 runs 12 residues. Germline V lookup: CDR1 SQVTM, CDR2 ANQGSEA. The V and J ends lost 4 bases and 5 bases respectively, with 12 bases between them. CDR3 in DNA: TGCAGCGTTGCGGGCAGGGCCCACGAGCAGTACTTC. It specifies CSVAGRAHEQYF.

The chain links TRBV6-5 to TRBJ2-3; D is perhaps TRBD2 (6 bases). The V gene's germline CDR1 is MNHEY and CDR2 SVGAGI. There are 15 residues in the CDR3. Deletions cut 5 bases from V and 0 bases from J, with 12 bases between. The CDR3 loop is CASSRDWPSTDTQYF. CDR3 DNA sequence: TGTGCCAGCAGTCGGGACTGGCCTAGCACAGATACGCAGTATTTT.

Remarks on this clone: Different DNA sequences within this sample yield the same CDR3. The chain couples TRBV29-1 to TRBJ1-2; 11 bases are a match to TRBD1. This CDR3 is 13 amino acids long. With V trimmed by 4 bases and J by 4 bases, 2 bases remained unmatched. Germline V gene data show CDR1 as SQVTM and CDR2 as ANQGSEA. As DNA, the CDR3 is TGCAGCGTTGGGACAGGGGGCAGCTATGGCTACACCTTC. It specifies CSVGTGGSYGYTF.

The V call is TRBV5-1, the J call TRBJ2-1; D is undetermined. The V gene lost 1 base and the J gene lost 6 bases, with 11 bases spanning the gap. The CDR3 consists of 14 residues. Per the germline V gene, CDR1 is SGHRS and CDR2 is YFSETQ. This chain's CDR3 is CASSLRGSGNEQFF. The CDR3 coding sequence is TGCGCCAGCAGCTTGCGCGGATCGGGCAATGAGCAGTTCTTC.

The rearrangement joins TRBV7-2 to TRBJ1-1; D might be TRBD1 (6 bases). The CDR3 runs 15 residues. V gave up 2 bases and J gave up 0 bases, with 10 bases separating them. Looked up from germline, CDR1 is SGHTA and CDR2 is FQGNSA. CDR3 in amino acids: CASSLSRGMNTEAFF. DNA of the CDR3: TGTGCCAGCAGCTTATCCAGGGGCATGAACACTGAAGCTTTCTTT.

The chain carries TRBV28 and TRBJ1-1, with TRBD1 matching over 8 bases. The germline V gene encodes CDR1 MDHEN and CDR2 SYDVKM. The trim removed 3 bases at V and 4 bases at J, leaving 4 bases unmatched. The CDR3 runs 14 residues. DNA of the CDR3: TGTGCCAGCAGTTTGTTGACAGGGGTCACTGAAGCTTTCTTT. It translates to CASSLLTGVTEAFF. The full variable domain, its missing parts supplied by reference TRBV28 and TRBJ1-1, is DVKVTQSSRYLVKRTGEKVFLECVQDMDHENMFWYRQDPGLGLRLIYFSYDVKMKEKGDIPEGYSVSREKKERFSLILESASTNQTSMYLCASSLLTGVTEAFFGQGTRLTVV.

V gene TRBV5-1 combines with J gene TRBJ1-4; 7 nucleotides align to TRBD1. CDR3 length: 15 amino acids. The junction had 6 bases not matched to a gene; V was cut back by 0 bases and J by 7 bases. Looked up from germline, CDR1 is SGHRS and CDR2 is YFSETQ. The CDR3 nucleotides read TGCGCCAGCAGCTTGGTGGGGGACAGCTTTGAAAAACTGTTTTTT. This sequence encodes CASSLVGDSFEKLFF.

This clone occurred once. The chain joins TRBV7-2 to TRBJ2-1; 10 bases align to TRBD1. The CDR3 spans 16 residues. Germline loops: CDR1 SGHTA, CDR2 FQGNSA. The V and J ends lost 5 bases and 5 bases, in that order; junction bases with no gene match: 9. The CDR3 loop reads CASSLPGTGAHNEQFF. DNA for the CDR3: TGTGCCAGCAGCCTCCCCGGGACAGGGGCCCACAATGAGCAGTTCTTC. The full variable domain, rest sourced from reference TRBV7-2 and TRBJ2-1, is GAGVSQSPSNKVTEKGKDVELRCDPISGHTALYWYRQSLGQGLEFLIYFQGNSAPDKSGLPSDRFSAERTGGSVSTLTIQRTQQEDSAVYLCASSLPGTGAHNEQFFGPGTRLTVL.

V and J are TRBV28 and TRBJ2-1; 7 bases align to TRBD2. This CDR3 has 14 residues. The ends lost 8 bases at V and 10 bases at J; junction bases unmatched: 14. From germline, CDR1 is MDHEN and CDR2 SYDVKM. Here the CDR3 DNA reads TGTGCCAGCCTGGGAGGGACTAAGTTCGGCGAGCAGTTCTTC. This codes for CASLGGTKFGEQFF.